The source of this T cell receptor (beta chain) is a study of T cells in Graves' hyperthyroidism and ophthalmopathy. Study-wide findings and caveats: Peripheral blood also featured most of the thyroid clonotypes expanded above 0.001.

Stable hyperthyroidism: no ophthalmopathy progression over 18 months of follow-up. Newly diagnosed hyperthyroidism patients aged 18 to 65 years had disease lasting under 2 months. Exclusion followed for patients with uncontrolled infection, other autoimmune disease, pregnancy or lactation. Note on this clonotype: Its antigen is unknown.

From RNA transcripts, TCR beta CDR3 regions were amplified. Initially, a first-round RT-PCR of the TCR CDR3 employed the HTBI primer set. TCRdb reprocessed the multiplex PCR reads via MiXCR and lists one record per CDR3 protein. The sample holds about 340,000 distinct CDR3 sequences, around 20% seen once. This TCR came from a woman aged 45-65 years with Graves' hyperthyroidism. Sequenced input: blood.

The CDR3, as DNA: TGTGCCAGCAGCTTGGTTAGCGGGGATTTCCAAGAGACCCAGTACTTC. Protein sequence: CASSLVSGDFQETQYF. The rearrangement uses TRBV5-6 and TRBJ2-5; 8 bases fit TRBD2. The CDR3 length is 16 residues. The germline CDR1 and CDR2 sequences are SGHDT and YYEEEE. V gave up 0 bases and J gave up 1 base; unmatched junction bases: 5.